This T cell receptor beta chain stems from a study of blood T cell repertoires in COVID-19. Study as a whole: The samples span acute and convalescent COVID-19 from the United States, Italy and Spain. PBMCs, B-cell-depleted T cells, or T cells were the source of the cDNA or gDNA that made up the material.

Authors' processing steps: How many nucleated cells were present was estimated from reference gene primer amplification. Here immunoSEQ multiplex PCR was the method, and the copy in TCRdb shows in-frame clones only, minus some. V and J calls and clone size are as listed in that table; D and trimming were resolved from the DNA. This sample has about 90,000 clones, with about 81% found just once. The TCR was taken from a human donor in a cohort sampled during active COVID-19. Source material: peripheral blood.

CDR3 coding DNA: TGTGCCAGCAACAGGGACAGGGATTCACCCCTCCACTTT. This codes for CASNRDRDSPLHF. The V and J genes are TRBV28 and TRBJ1-6; TRBD1 matches at 9 bases. Germline V gene data show CDR1 as MDHEN and CDR2 as SYDVKM. J lost 8 bases, V lost 7 bases, and 3 bases had no gene match. This CDR3 contains 13 residues.